The clone carrying this T cell receptor (beta chain) was observed a handful of times. No antigen is known for it. The sample is drawn from a study of shared clonotypes between healthy human individuals. Germline V gene lookup returns CDR1 SNHLY and CDR2 FYNNEI. The CDR3 is 12 residues long. The V and J ends lost 10 bases and 14 bases respectively, with 22 bases between them. Notes on the study in general: It was the few donors that limited the genetic and exposure-history diversity represented.

Deep-level settings were used for running the assay. Approximately 30,000 T cell genomes (roughly 190 ng DNA) went into each sorted-subset replicate. Produced via immunoSEQ multiplex PCR; TCRdb's table is partial and in-frame only. The table records around 1,000,000 clones, 60% to 85% of them present only once. The chain is built from TRBV2 and TRBJ2-3; D is perhaps TRBD2 (7 bases). The sequenced sample consisted of memory CD4+ T cells from PBMCs. As to subset: CD45RA-negative fraction. This clonotype was sampled from a man younger than 35 in good health. Some clones in this sample may be carry-over from other donors' samples. The CDR3 region is CATGGTTTLGYF. The CDR3 DNA sequence: TGTGCCACCGGGGGGACAACTACCTTGGGGTATTTT. The full variable domain, completed using reference TRBV2 and TRBJ2-3, is EPEVTQTPSHQVTQMGQEVILRCVPISNHLYFYWYRQILGQKVEFLVSFYNNEISEKSEIFDDQFSVERPDGSNFTLKIRSTKLEDSAMYFCATGGTTTLGYFGPGTRLTVL.